The 26 T cell receptor beta chains presented below share a single source sample, sequenced in a study of blood T cell repertoires in COVID-19. Libraries were prepared by immunoSEQ multiplex PCR; TCRdb keeps only in-frame clonotypes and omits some of them. The sample has roughly 260,000 clones, 65% to 90% seen once. The sequenced sample was peripheral blood. Receptors were obtained from an elderly woman with active or convalescent COVID-19.

The V and J genes are TRBV27 and TRBJ2-7; no clear D gene. V was pared by 0 bases and J by 3 bases, with 9 bases between. Germline CDR1 and CDR2: MNHEY and SMNVEV (reference sequence). The CDR3 length is 14 residues. The CDR3 sequence: CASSLSWQNYEQYF. The DNA of the CDR3 is TGTGCCAGCAGTTTATCATGGCAGAACTACGAGCAGTACTTC.

This clone was seen only a few times. Germline and junction disagree at one end, which may indicate a read error. The chain recombines TRBV5-8 with TRBJ1-4; TRBD1 matches 10 bases. From germline, CDR1 is SGHTS and CDR2 YDEGEE. This CDR3 contains 13 residues. Here the CDR3 reads CASSSIRQGAAIF. The DNA of the CDR3 is TGTGCCAGCAGCTCAATAAGACAGGGGGCCGCGATTTTT. The complete variable domain, with remaining parts taken from reference TRBV5-8 and TRBJ1-4, reads EAGVTQSPTHLIKTRGQQATLRCSPISGHTSVYWYQQALGLGLQFLLWYDEGEERNRGNFPPRFSGRQFPNYSSELNVNALELEDSALYLCASSSIRQGAAIFGSGTQLSVL.

The rearrangement links TRBV12-3 or TRBV12-4 to TRBJ2-1, with a possible D match to TRBD2 (5 bases). The CDR3 runs to 13 residues. V lost 6 bases, J lost 2 bases, and 8 bases lay in between. CDR3 nucleotides: TGTGCCAGCAGCCCCGGGACCTACAATGAGCAGTTCTTC. Its protein is CASSPGTYNEQFF.

This clone occurred once. The genes are TRBV2 and TRBJ1-5; a weak D match, TRBD1 (5 bases). V was cut by 1 base and J by 7 bases, with 11 bases left in between. CDR1 SNHLY and CDR2 FYNNEI come from the germline V gene. This CDR3 has 14 residues. In nucleotides, the CDR3 is TGTGCCAGCAGTGAAGTTAATAGACAGCAGCCCCAGCATTTT. This codes for CASSEVNRQQPQHF. The full variable domain, its missing parts supplied by reference TRBV2 and TRBJ1-5, is EPEVTQTPSHQVTQMGQEVILRCVPISNHLYFYWYRQILGQKVEFLVSFYNNEISEKSEIFDDQFSVERPDGSNFTLKIRSTKLEDSAMYFCASSEVNRQQPQHFGDGTRLSIL.

The sample holds a few counts of this clone. This chain links TRBV12-3 or TRBV12-4 with TRBJ2-5, with D unresolved. The length of the CDR3 is 13 residues. V lost 2 bases to trimming and J lost 13 bases, with 17 bases between them. In nucleotides, the CDR3 is TGTGCCAGCAGTTTATCTGGGCAGGCCGCGCGGTACTTC. Encoded protein: CASSLSGQAARYF.

The chain employs TRBV2 and TRBJ2-5; TRBD2 matches at 8 bases. Germline-derived CDR1 and CDR2 are SNHLY and FYNNEI. The CDR3 sequence is 13 residues long. V shed 7 bases, J shed 5 bases, and the junction held 6 bases outside the gene matches. CDR3 amino acids: CASMRGALETQYF. The CDR3 DNA sequence: TGTGCCAGCATGCGGGGGGCCTTGGAGACCCAGTACTTC.

There are a few counts of this clone. The J gene is TRBJ1-2, the V gene TRBV10-3, with TRBD1 matching 7 bases. The CDR3 runs 12 residues. The germline V gene encodes CDR1 ENHRY and CDR2 SYGVKD. Unmatched junction bases numbered 0, after V lost 4 bases and J lost 4 bases. CDR3 in DNA: TGTGCCATCAGTGGGGACAGCTATGGCTACACCTTC. Residues: CAISGDSYGYTF.

This clone was seen more than once but under ten times. The J gene is TRBJ1-2, the V gene TRBV19, with D unclear. The CDR3 contains 16 residues. Germline V CDR1 and CDR2: LNHDA, SQIVND (reference sequence). V lost 3 bases, J lost 2 bases, and 16 bases lay in between. CDR3 in amino acids: CASSIKLGGPNYGYTF. CDR3 bases: TGTGCCAGTAGTATCAAACTTGGAGGCCCCAACTATGGCTACACCTTC.

The chain employs TRBV5-1 and TRBJ2-5; D gene unclear. The CDR3 totals 13 residues. Germline CDR1 reads SGHRS; CDR2 reads YFSETQ. The V and J ends lost 4 bases and 0 bases respectively, with 7 bases between them. CDR3 coding DNA: TGCGCCAGCAGCCTACAGAACCAAGAGACCCAGTACTTC. Residues: CASSLQNQETQYF.

J is TRBJ1-3 and V is TRBV18; D may be TRBD1 (6 bases). The CDR3 loop spans 15 amino acids. V was clipped by 4 bases and J by 0 bases, with 10 bases between them. Germline V gene lookup returns CDR1 KGHSH and CDR2 LQKENI. The CDR3 DNA reads TGTGCCAGCTCACACGACAGGAGCTCTGGAAACACCATATATTTT. This sequence encodes CASSHDRSSGNTIYF. The whole variable domain, filled in from reference TRBV18 and TRBJ1-3, reads NAGVMQNPRHLVRRRGQEARLRCSPMKGHSHVYWYRQLPEEGLKFMVYLQKENIIDESGMPKERFSAEFPKEGPSILRIQQVVRGDSAAYFCASSHDRSSGNTIYFGEGSWLTVV.

The chain couples TRBV10-3 to TRBJ1-2; possible D gene TRBD1, 5 bases. The germline CDR1 and CDR2 sequences are ENHRY and SYGVKD. With 6 bases removed from V and 4 bases from J, the gap between germline ends came to 12 bases. The CDR3 is 13 amino acids. The CDR3 nucleotides are TGTGCCATCAGCGCCGACAGACTCTATGGCTACACCTTC. Translation: CAISADRLYGYTF.

The chain combines TRBV9 with TRBJ2-3, with 7 positions matching TRBD2. Trimming at V came to 3 bases and at J to 3 bases, leaving 7 bases not matched to a gene. Germline V gene sequence: CDR1 SGDLS, CDR2 YYNGEE. CDR3 length: 15 residues. CDR3 sequence: CASSAWEGRTDTQYF. The CDR3 DNA sequence: TGTGCCAGCAGCGCTTGGGAGGGCCGAACAGATACGCAGTATTTT.

The J gene is TRBJ1-6, the V gene TRBV19, with D maybe TRBD1 (5 bases). Germline CDR1 and CDR2: LNHDA and SQIVND (reference sequence). Trimming pared 6 bases from V and 8 bases from J, leaving 14 bases between. The CDR3 runs to 14 residues. Written as DNA, the CDR3 is TGTGCCAGTAGCCTGACAGTTTCGGATTCACCCCTCCACTTT. This translates into CASSLTVSDSPLHF.

This chain joins TRBV5-1 and TRBJ2-5, with D tentatively TRBD2 (6 bases). The CDR3 sequence is 14 residues long. The V gene lost 3 bases and the J gene lost 2 bases, with 11 bases spanning the gap. CDR1 is SGHRS and CDR2 is YFSETQ in the germline V gene. The CDR3 bases are TGCGCCAGCAGCTCTGGAGGGAGGCAAGAGACCCAGTACTTC. It yields the protein CASSSGGRQETQYF.

This clone was observed a few times. The chain couples TRBV12-5 to TRBJ1-2; D call uncertain. V was pared by 5 bases and J by 4 bases, with 17 bases between. Germline assignment: CDR1 LGHNT and CDR2 FRNRAP. There are 15 residues in the CDR3. CDR3 DNA sequence: TGTGCTAGTGGTGCCGACGGGAAGAGGGCCTATGGCTACACCTTC. Its protein product is CASGADGKRAYGYTF.

V is TRBV29-1 and J is TRBJ1-1; 8 nucleotides agree with TRBD1. The V gene's germline CDR1 is SQVTM and CDR2 ANQGSEA. The trim removed 6 bases at V and 10 bases at J, leaving 4 bases unmatched. This CDR3 has 10 amino acids. The CDR3 reads CSVGTGGAFF. CDR3 DNA sequence: TGCAGCGTGGGAACAGGGGGAGCTTTCTTT. Drawing the rest from reference TRBV29-1 and TRBJ1-1, the complete variable domain is SAVISQKPSRDICQRGTSLTIQCQVDSQVTMMFWYRQQPGQSLTLIATANQGSEATYESGFVIDKFPISRPNLTFSTLTVSNMSPEDSSIYLCSVGTGGAFFGQGTRLTVV.

This chain links TRBV5-1 with TRBJ2-3, with 7 positions matching TRBD2. CDR3 size: 17 residues. Trimming cost V 3 bases and J 3 bases; bases outside gene matches: 13. Germline V gives CDR1 SGHRS, CDR2 YFSETQ. The CDR3 reads CASSSPLRGEVTDTQYF. The CDR3 bases are TGCGCCAGCAGCTCGCCTTTACGGGGGGAAGTAACAGATACGCAGTATTTT.

This clone occurred once. V is TRBV12-5 and J is TRBJ1-1, with D unclear. Trimming stripped 4 bases from V and 8 bases from J, with 17 bases between. CDR3 length equals 14 residues. The germline V gene has CDR1 LGHNT and CDR2 FRNRAP. CDR3 bases: TGTGCTAGTGGTTCGGGTCGTGATGTATTCGAAGCTTTCTTT. It encodes CASGSGRDVFEAFF.

The V call is TRBV19, the J call TRBJ2-1; 7 bases line up with TRBD2. V gave up 6 bases and J gave up 4 bases; unmatched junction bases: 9. The CDR3 length is 15 residues. Germline-derived CDR1 and CDR2 are LNHDA and SQIVND (reference sequence). This CDR3 is CASRASGNPYNEQFF. As DNA, the CDR3 is TGTGCCAGTAGAGCTAGCGGTAATCCTTACAATGAGCAGTTCTTC.

This sequence joins TRBV2 and TRBJ2-5, with 9 nucleotides matching TRBD1. V shed 0 bases, J shed 5 bases, and the junction held 19 bases outside the gene matches. The CDR3 covers 20 residues. CDR1 SNHLY and CDR2 FYNNEI come from the germline V gene. The CDR3 reads CASSEALPGGQGSSRETQYF. CDR3 coding DNA: TGTGCCAGCAGTGAAGCGCTTCCGGGAGGACAGGGGTCCTCTCGGGAGACCCAGTACTTC.

The chain couples TRBV2 to TRBJ1-4; 11 bases line up with TRBD1. The J segment lost 6 bases and the V segment lost 3 bases, leaving 3 bases of the junction unmatched. The CDR3 is 15 amino acids. Germline CDR1 SNHLY, CDR2 FYNNEI. The CDR3 sequence: CASSEDRGLDEKLFF. Written as DNA, the CDR3 is TGTGCCAGCAGTGAGGACAGGGGGCTTGATGAAAAACTGTTTTTT.

This clone was detected once. The chain employs TRBV2 and TRBJ1-3; the match to TRBD1 covers 7 bases. Germline V CDR1 and CDR2: SNHLY, FYNNEI. V lost 3 bases and J lost 2; bases outside the gene matches: 1. The length of the CDR3 is 14 residues. The CDR3 region has the DNA TGTGCCAGCAGTGAGGGGACAGCTGGAAACACCATATATTTT. This translates into CASSEGTAGNTIYF.

V is TRBV28 and J is TRBJ2-7; 9 bases are a match to TRBD2. The trim removed 6 bases at V and 2 bases at J, leaving 8 bases unmatched. There are 15 residues in the CDR3. Germline V CDR1 and CDR2: MDHEN, SYDVKM. The CDR3 reads CASSDGTSSPYEQYF. CDR3 bases: TGTGCCAGCAGCGACGGGACTAGCAGCCCCTACGAGCAGTACTTC.

The rearrangement uses TRBV18 and TRBJ1-2; 7 nucleotides match TRBD1. Per germline, CDR1 KGHSH and CDR2 LQKENI. This CDR3 comprises 15 residues. Trimming removed 4 bases from V and 4 bases from J; junction bases left unmatched: 9. DNA for the CDR3: TGTGCCAGCTCACAGGGGGCTATCGTCATCTATGGCTACACCTTC. Its translation is CASSQGAIVIYGYTF.

This sequence joins TRBV6-5 and TRBJ2-7, with 8 bases matching TRBD1. Germline V gene lookup returns CDR1 MNHEY and CDR2 SVGAGI. J lost 5 bases, V lost 5 bases, and 8 bases had no gene match. This CDR3 is built from 14 residues. CDR3 in amino acids: CASSKWDRLNEQYF. In DNA, the CDR3 is TGTGCCAGCAGTAAATGGGACAGGCTTAACGAGCAGTACTTC.

The chain joins TRBV7-9 to TRBJ1-2; D is undetermined. The CDR3 consists of 13 residues. V was cut by 1 base and J by 8 bases, with 11 bases left in between. Germline V gene sequence: CDR1 SEHNR, CDR2 FQNEAQ (reference sequence). CDR3 residues: CASSLDTVGGYTF. In DNA, the CDR3 is TGTGCCAGCAGCTTAGACACAGTCGGCGGCTACACCTTC.